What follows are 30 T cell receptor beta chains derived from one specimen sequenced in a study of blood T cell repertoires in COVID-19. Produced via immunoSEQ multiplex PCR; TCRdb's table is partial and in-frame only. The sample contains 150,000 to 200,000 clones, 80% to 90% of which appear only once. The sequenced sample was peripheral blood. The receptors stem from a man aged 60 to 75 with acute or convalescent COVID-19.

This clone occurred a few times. The CDR3 region is CASPPVIYEQYF. In DNA, the CDR3 is TGTGCCAGTCCCCCTGTTATTTACGAGCAGTACTTC. The V call is TRBV19, the J call TRBJ2-7; no clear D. The CDR3 totals 12 residues. Between the trimmed V and J ends, which lost 8 bases and 4 bases, there was a span of 12 bases. Per the germline V gene, CDR1 is LNHDA and CDR2 is SQIVND (reference sequence).

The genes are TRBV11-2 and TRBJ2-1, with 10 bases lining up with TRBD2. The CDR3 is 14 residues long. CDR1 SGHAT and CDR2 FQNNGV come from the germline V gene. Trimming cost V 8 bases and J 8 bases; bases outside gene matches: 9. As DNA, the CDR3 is TGTGCCAGCCGAGTAGCGGGGGGATTATATGAGCAGTTCTTC. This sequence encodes CASRVAGGLYEQFF.

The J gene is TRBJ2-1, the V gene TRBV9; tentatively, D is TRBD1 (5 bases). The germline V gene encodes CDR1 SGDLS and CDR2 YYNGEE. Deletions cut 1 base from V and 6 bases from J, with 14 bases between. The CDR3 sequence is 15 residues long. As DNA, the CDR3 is TGTGCCAGCAGCGTACAGGGAAAAACGATCAATGAGCAGTTCTTC. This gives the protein CASSVQGKTINEQFF.

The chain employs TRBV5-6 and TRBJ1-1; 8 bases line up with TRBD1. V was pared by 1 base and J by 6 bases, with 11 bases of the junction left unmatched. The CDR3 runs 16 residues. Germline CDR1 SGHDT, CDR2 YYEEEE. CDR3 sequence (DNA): TGTGCCAGCAGCTTGAGACAGGGGCGAAATCCCCCTGAAGCTTTCTTT. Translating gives CASSLRQGRNPPEAFF.

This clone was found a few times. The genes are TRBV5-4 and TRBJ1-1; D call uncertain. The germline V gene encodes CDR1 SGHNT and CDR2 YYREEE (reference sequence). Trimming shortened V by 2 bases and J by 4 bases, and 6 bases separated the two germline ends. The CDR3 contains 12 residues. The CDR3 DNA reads TGTGCCAGCAGCTTCACGGGCACTGAAGCTTTCTTT. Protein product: CASSFTGTEAFF.

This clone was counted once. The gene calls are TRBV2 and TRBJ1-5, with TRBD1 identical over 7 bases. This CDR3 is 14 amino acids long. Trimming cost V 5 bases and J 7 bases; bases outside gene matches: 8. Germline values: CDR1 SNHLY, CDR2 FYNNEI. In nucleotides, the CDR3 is TGTGCCAGCAGTCCCGGGACAGATAGGCAGCCCCAGCATTTT. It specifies CASSPGTDRQPQHF.

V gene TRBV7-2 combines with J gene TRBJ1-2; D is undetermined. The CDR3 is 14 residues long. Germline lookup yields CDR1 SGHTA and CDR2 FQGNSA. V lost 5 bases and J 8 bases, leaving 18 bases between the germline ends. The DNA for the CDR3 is TGTGCCAGCAGCCTGGAGTACACACGAGGAGGCTACACCTTC. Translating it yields CASSLEYTRGGYTF.

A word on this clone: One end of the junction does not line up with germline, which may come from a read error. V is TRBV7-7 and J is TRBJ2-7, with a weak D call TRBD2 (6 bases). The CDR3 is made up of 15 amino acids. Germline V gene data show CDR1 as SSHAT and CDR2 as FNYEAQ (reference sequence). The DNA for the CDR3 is TGTGCTAGCAGCTTAGGGGTCGGGGGATACTACGAGCAGTACTTC. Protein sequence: CASSLGVGGYYEQYF.

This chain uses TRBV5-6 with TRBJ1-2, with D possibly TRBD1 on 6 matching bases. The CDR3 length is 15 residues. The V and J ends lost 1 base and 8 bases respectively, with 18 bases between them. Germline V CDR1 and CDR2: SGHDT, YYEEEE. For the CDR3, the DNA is TGTGCCAGCAGCTTGTCAAGACAGGCTCAAAGGGGCTACACCTTC. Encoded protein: CASSLSRQAQRGYTF.

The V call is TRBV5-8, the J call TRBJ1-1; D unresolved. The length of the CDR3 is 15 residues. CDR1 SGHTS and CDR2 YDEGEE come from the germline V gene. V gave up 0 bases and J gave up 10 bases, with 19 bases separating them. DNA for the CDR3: TGTGCCAGCAGCTTGGCCGGGGTTACACTGATTGGAGCTTTCTTT. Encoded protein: CASSLAGVTLIGAFF.

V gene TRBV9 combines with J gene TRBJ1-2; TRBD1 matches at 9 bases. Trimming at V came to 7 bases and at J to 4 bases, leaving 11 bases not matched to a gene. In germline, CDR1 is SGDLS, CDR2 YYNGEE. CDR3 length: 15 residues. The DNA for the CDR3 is TGTGCCAGCTCTGCGGGGGGACAGGGAACCTATGGCTACACCTTC. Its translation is CASSAGGQGTYGYTF.

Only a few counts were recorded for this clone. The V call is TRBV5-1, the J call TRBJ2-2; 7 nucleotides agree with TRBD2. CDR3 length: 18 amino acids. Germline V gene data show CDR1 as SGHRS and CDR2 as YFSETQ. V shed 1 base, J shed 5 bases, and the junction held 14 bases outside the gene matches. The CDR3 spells CASSLQPRGRGETGELFF. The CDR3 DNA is TGCGCCAGCAGCTTGCAGCCCAGAGGCCGGGGGGAAACCGGGGAGCTGTTTTTT.

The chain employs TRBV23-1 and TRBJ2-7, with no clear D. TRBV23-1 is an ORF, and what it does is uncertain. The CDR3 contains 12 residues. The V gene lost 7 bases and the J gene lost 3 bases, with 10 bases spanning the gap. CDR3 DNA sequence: TGCGCCAGCACTCGGCGGAACTACGAGCAGTACTTC. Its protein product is CASTRRNYEQYF.

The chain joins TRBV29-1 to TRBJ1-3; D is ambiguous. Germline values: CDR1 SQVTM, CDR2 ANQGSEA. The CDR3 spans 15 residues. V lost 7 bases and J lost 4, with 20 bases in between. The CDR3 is CSAEAQHRSGNTIYF. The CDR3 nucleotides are TGCAGCGCCGAGGCGCAGCATCGTTCCGGAAACACCATATATTTT. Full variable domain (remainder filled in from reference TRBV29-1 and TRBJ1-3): SAVISQKPSRDICQRGTSLTIQCQVDSQVTMMFWYRQQPGQSLTLIATANQGSEATYESGFVIDKFPISRPNLTFSTLTVSNMSPEDSSIYLCSAEAQHRSGNTIYFGEGSWLTVV.

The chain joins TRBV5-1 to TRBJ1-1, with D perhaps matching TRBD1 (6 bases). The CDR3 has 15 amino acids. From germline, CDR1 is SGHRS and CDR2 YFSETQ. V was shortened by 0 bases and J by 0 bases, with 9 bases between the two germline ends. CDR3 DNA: TGCGCCAGCAGCTTGGGAGGGGGTATGAACACTGAAGCTTTCTTT. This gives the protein CASSLGGGMNTEAFF.

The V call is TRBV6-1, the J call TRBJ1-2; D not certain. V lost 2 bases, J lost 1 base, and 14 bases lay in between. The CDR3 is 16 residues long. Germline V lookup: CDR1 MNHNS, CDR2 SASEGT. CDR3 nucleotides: TGTGCCAGCAGTGAACCTCCGGGGATAAATAACTATGGCTACACCTTC. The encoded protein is CASSEPPGINNYGYTF.

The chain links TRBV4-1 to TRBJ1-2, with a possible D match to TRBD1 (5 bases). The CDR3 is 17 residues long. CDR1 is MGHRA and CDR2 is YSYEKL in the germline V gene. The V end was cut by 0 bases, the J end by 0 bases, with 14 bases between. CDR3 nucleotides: TGCGCCAGCAGCCAAGACCCAGGCATAGGGGCTAACTATGGCTACACCTTC. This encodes CASSQDPGIGANYGYTF.

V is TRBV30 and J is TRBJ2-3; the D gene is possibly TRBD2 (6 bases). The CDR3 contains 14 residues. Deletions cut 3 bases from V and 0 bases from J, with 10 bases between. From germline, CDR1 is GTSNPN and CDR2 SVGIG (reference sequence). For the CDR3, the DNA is TGTGCCTGGAGAGGGGCGGGGAGCACAGATACGCAGTATTTT. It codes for CAWRGAGSTDTQYF.

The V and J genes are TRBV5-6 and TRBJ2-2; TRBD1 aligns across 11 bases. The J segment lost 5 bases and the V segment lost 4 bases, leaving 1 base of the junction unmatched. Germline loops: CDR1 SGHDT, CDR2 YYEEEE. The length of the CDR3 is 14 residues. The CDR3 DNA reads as TGTGCCAGCAGCGGGACAGGGGGTACCGGGGAGCTGTTTTTT. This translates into CASSGTGGTGELFF.

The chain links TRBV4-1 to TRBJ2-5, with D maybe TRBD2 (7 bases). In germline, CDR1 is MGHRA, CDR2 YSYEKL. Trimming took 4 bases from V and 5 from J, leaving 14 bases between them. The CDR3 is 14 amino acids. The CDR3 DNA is TGCGCCAGCAGCCTTTCGGGGGGCTTGGAGACCCAGTACTTC. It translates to CASSLSGGLETQYF.

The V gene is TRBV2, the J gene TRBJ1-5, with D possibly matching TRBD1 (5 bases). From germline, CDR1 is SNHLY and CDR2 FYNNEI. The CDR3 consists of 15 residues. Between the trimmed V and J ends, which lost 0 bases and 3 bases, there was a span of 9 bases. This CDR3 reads CASSEATGVNQPQHF. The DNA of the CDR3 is TGTGCCAGCAGTGAAGCTACGGGGGTCAATCAGCCCCAGCATTTT.

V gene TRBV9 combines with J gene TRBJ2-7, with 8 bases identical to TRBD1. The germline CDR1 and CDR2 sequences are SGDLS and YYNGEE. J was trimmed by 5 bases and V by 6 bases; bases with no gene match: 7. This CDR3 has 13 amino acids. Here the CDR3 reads CASNPGGWDEQYF. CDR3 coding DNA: TGTGCCAGCAACCCAGGGGGCTGGGACGAGCAGTACTTC. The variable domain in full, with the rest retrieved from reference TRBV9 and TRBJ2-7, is DSGVTQTPKHLITATGQRVTLRCSPRSGDLSVYWYQQSLDQGLQFLIQYYNGEERAKGNILERFSAQQFPDLHSELNLSSLELGDSALYFCASNPGGWDEQYFGPGTRLTVT.

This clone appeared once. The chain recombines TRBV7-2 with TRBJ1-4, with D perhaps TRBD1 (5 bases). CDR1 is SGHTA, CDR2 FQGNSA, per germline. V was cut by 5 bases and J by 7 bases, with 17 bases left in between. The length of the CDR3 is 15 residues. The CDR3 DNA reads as TGTGCCAGCAGCCCAAACACCAAGGGGTTTGAAAAACTGTTTTTT. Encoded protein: CASSPNTKGFEKLFF.

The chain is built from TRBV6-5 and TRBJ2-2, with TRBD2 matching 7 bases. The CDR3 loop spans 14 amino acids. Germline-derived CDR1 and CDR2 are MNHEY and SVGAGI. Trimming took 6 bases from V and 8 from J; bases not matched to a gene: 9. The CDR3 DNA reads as TGTGCCAGCAGCACCACGCCCGGGAGGGGGGAGCTGTTTTTT. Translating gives CASSTTPGRGELFF.

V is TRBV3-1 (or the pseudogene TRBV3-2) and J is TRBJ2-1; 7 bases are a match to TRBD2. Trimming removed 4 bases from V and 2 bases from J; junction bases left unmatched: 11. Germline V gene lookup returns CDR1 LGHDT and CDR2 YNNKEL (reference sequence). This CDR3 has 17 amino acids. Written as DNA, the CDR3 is TGTGCCAGCAGCCCCTTCTCCGGGACTACAGCCTACAATGAGCAGTTCTTC. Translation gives CASSPFSGTTAYNEQFF.

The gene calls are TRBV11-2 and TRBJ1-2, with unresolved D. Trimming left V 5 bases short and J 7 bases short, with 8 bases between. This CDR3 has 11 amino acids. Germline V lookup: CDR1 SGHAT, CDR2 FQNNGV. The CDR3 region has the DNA TGTGCCAGCAGCAGTCCCAGTGGCTACACCTTC. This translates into CASSSPSGYTF. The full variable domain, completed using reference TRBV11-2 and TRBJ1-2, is EAGVAQSPRYKIIEKRQSVAFWCNPISGHATLYWYQQILGQGPKLLIQFQNNGVVDDSQLPKDRFSAERLKGVDSTLKIQPAKLEDSAVYLCASSSPSGYTFGSGTRLTVV.

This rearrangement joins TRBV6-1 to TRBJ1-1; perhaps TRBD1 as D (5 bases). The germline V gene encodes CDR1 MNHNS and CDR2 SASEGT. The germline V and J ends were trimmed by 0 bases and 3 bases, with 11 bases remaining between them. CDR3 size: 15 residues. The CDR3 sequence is CASSEAGGRDTEAFF. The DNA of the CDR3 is TGTGCCAGCAGTGAAGCGGGGGGAAGGGACACTGAAGCTTTCTTT.

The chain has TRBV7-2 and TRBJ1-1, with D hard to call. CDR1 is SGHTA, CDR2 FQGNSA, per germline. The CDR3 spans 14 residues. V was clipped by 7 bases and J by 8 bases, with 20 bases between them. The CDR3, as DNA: TGTGCCAGCAAACTAAGTCGGGGAACTGGGGAAGCTTTCTTT. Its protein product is CASKLSRGTGEAFF.

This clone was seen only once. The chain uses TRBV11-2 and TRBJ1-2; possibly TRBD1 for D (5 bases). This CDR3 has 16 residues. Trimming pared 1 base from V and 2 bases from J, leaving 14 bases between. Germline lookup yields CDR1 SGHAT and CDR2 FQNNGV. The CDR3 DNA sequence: TGTGCCAGCAGCTTAGCCTCGGACATATCGAACTATGGCTACACCTTC. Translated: CASSLASDISNYGYTF.

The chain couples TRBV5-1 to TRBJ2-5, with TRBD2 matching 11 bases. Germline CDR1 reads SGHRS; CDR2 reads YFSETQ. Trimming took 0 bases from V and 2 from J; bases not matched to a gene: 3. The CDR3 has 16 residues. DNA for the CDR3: TGCGCCAGCAGCTTGGAGTTAGCGGGGGGGCAAGAGACCCAGTACTTC. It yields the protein CASSLELAGGQETQYF.